Described below is a single T cell receptor (beta chain) sequence and its context. The participants were between roughly 18 and 100 years old and came from 24 US areas. Assignment of participants to cohorts was predicated upon participant-reported clinical history. This sample was taken from a study of blood T cell repertoires in COVID-19. Study-wide context: Samples of COVID-19 (acute and convalescent) were obtained from the United States, Italy and Spain.

Profiled with immunoSEQ multiplex PCR; TCRdb holds only in-frame clones, not every one. The profile shows about 210,000 clones, approximately 81% of them singletons. Sequencing was done on a sample of PBMCs or T cells enriched from blood (not recorded which). This receptor was taken from a woman between 50 and 59 years old with acute COVID-19.

CDR3 residues: CASSVSGGQSYEQYF. CDR3 DNA: TGTGCCAGCAGCGTATCTGGCGGGCAGTCCTACGAGCAGTACTTC. The V gene is TRBV9, the J gene TRBJ2-7, with a possible D match to TRBD2 (5 bases). The CDR3 totals 15 residues. From germline, CDR1 is SGDLS and CDR2 YYNGEE. V lost 1 base and J lost 1, with 12 bases in between.